This T cell receptor beta chain was sequenced during a study of cytomegalovirus exposure and HLA in healthy donors. Study summary: Findings of an earlier analysis included some 110 million unique TCR beta sequences from 180 million or so T cells. General observations from the study: As a later analysis revealed, the rate of TCR association differed by HLA locus, with DRB1 most and HLA-C fewest. TCR beta V- and J-gene trimming was later associated with a missense DCLRE1C variant.

Primers: 60 Vbeta forward and 13 Jbeta reverse. Profiling relied on immunoSEQ multiplex PCR, and the TCRdb table lists in-frame clones only, not all of them. In the table there are roughly 58,000 clones, 75% to 85% of which are singletons. CDR3 size: 14 residues. With V trimmed by 10 bases and J by 5 bases, 9 bases remained unmatched. The germline V gene encodes CDR1 SGHAT and CDR2 FQNNGV. Healthy bone marrow donors formed the donor group. On this clone: Its antigen remains unknown.

Sequenced material: PBMCs. The chain uses TRBV11-2 and TRBJ2-2; TRBD1 agrees at 8 bases. This clonotype was obtained from a woman aged 40 to 49 in good health and CMV-seronegative. The CDR3 bases are TGTGCCACCAGGACAGGGATAACAACCGGGGAGCTGTTTTTT. Translation gives CATRTGITTGELFF.